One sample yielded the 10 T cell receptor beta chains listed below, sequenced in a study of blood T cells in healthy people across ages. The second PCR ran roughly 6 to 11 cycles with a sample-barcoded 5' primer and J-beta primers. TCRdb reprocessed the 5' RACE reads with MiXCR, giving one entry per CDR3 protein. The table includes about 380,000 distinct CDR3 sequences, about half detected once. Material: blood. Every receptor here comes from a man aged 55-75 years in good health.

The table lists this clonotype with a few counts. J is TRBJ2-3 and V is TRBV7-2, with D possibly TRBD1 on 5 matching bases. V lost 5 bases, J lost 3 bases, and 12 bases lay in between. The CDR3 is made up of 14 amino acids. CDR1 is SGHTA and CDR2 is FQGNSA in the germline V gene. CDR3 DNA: TGTGCCAGCAGCCCTGGCAGGGTTACAGATACGCAGTATTTT. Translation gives CASSPGRVTDTQYF.

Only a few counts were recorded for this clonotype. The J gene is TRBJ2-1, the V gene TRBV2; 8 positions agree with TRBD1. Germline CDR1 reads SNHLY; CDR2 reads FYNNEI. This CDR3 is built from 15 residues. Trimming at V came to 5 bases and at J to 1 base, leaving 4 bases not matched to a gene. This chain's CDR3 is CASSIGQGSYNEQFF. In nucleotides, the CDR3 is TGTGCCAGCAGTATTGGACAGGGATCCTACAATGAGCAGTTCTTC.

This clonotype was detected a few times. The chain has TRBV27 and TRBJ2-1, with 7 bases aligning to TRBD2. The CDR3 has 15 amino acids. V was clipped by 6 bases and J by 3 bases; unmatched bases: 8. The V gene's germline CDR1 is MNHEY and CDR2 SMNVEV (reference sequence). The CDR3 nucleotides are TGTGCCAGCAGGGGGGGGTATTGGGACTACAATGAGCAGTTCTTC. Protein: CASRGGYWDYNEQFF.

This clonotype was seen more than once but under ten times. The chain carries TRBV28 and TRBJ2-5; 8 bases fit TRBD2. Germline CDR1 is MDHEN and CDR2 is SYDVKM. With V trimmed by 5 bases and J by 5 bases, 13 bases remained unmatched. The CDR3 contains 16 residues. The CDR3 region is CASSPFQSGSPETQYF. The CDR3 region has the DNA TGTGCCAGCAGTCCCTTCCAGAGCGGGAGCCCCGAGACCCAGTACTTC.

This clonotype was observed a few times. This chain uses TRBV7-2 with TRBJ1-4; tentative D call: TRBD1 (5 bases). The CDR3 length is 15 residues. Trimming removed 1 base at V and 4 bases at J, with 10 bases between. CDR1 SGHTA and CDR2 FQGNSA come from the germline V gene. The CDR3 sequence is CASSLVGGRNEKLFF. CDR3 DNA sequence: TGTGCCAGCAGCTTAGTCGGGGGACGTAATGAAAAACTGTTTTTT.

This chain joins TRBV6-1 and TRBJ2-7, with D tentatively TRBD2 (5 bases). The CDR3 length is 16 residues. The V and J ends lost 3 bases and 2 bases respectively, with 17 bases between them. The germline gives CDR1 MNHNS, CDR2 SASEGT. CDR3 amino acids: CASSDNSAGPPYEQYF. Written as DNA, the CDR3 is TGTGCCAGCAGTGACAATTCGGCGGGCCCTCCCTACGAGCAGTACTTC.

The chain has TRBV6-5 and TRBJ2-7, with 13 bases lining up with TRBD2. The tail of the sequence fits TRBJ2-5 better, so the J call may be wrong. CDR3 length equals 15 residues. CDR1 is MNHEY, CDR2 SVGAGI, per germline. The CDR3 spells CASSPGLAGMETQYF. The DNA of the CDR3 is TGTGCCAGCAGTCCGGGACTAGCGGGAATGGAGACCCAGTACTTC.

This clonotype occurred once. CDR3 sequence reads: CSARQGATGANVLTF. CDR3 in DNA: TGCAGTGCTAGACAGGGGGCAACCGGGGCCAACGTCCTGACTTTC. The gene calls are TRBV20-1 and TRBJ2-6; 8 bases are shared with TRBD1. Germline CDR1 and CDR2: DFQATT and SNEGSKA (reference sequence). The CDR3 runs 15 residues. The V segment lost 2 bases and the J segment 4 bases; nucleotides outside the gene matches: 4.

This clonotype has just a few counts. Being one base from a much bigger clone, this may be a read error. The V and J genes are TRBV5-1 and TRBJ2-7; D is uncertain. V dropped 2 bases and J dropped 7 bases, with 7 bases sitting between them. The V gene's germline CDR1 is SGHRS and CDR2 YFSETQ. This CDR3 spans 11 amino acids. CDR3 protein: CASSFVHEQYF. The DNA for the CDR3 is TGCGCCAGCAGCTTTGTTCATGAGCAGTACTTC.

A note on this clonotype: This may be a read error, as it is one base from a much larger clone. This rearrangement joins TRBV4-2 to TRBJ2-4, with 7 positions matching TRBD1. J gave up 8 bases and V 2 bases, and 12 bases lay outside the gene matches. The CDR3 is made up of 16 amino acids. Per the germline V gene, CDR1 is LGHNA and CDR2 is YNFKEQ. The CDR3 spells CASSQTKSAGQDIQYF. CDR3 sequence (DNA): TGTGCCAGCAGCCAAACCAAAAGTGCCGGACAGGACATTCAGTACTTC.